This T cell receptor beta chain was identified during a study of breast tumors, draining lymph nodes, adjacent tissues. TCRdb analysed the multiplex PCR reads with MiXCR anew, one entry per CDR3 protein. This sample yields over 200,000 distinct CDR3 sequences, of which roughly a third are seen a single time; 3% to 4% belongs to the top ten. Samples came from axillary lymph nodes draining the breast cancer. In germline, CDR1 is SGHTA, CDR2 FQGNSA. Trimming cost V 0 bases and J 4 bases, with 12 bases left between them. CDR3 length: 16 residues. Study-level points and caveats: Most tumor T cells seemingly derive from lymph node, then expand in tumor. Luminal-like breast cancer showed significantly greater tumor-nontumor repertoire similarity than basal-like breast cancer did. Compared with lymph nodes, tumors were less diverse; compared with nontumor tissue, more.

This clonotype was detected many times. No antigen is known for it. The rearrangement links TRBV7-2 to TRBJ2-2, with no clear D. The source material was axillary lymph node tissue. The sequence was collected from a female donor with breast cancer. Some clones in this sample may be carry-over from other donors' samples. CDR3 DNA sequence: TGTGCCAGCAGCTTAGCGGCAGGAGCGACCACCGGGGAGCTGTTTTTT. This encodes CASSLAAGATTGELFF.